The 22 T cell receptor beta chains in this list originate from one sample, sequenced in a study of T cells in Graves' hyperthyroidism and ophthalmopathy. Amplification targeted TCR beta CDR3 regions from RNA transcripts. The HTBI primer set served for first-round RT-PCR of the TCR CDR3. MiXCR, applied by TCRdb to the multiplex PCR reads, yields one record per CDR3 protein. The sample holds approximately 600,000 distinct CDR3 sequences, 15% to 20% seen once. Material for sequencing was blood. These receptors all come from a woman between 25 and 40 years old with Graves' hyperthyroidism.

The rearrangement links TRBV9 to TRBJ1-2, with 9 bases aligning to TRBD1. The trim removed 4 bases at V and 7 bases at J, leaving 5 bases unmatched. The CDR3 has 13 amino acids. From germline, CDR1 is SGDLS and CDR2 YYNGEE. CDR3 in amino acids: CASSTGGIGGYTF. In DNA, the CDR3 is TGTGCCAGCAGCACAGGGGGCATTGGTGGCTACACCTTC.

V and J are TRBV28 and TRBJ1-1; no clear D gene. The V and J ends lost 6 bases and 2 bases respectively, with 7 bases between them. The germline gives CDR1 MDHEN, CDR2 SYDVKM. The length of the CDR3 is 12 residues. Here the CDR3 DNA reads TGTGCCAGCAGCATTTATAACACTGAAGCTTTCTTT. Translation: CASSIYNTEAFF.

This chain links TRBV6-2 or TRBV6-3 with TRBJ1-2; perhaps TRBD1 as D (6 bases). Germline values: CDR1 MNHEY, CDR2 SVGEGT. CDR3 length equals 11 residues. V lost 8 bases and J 5 bases, leaving 9 bases between the germline ends. This chain's CDR3 is CASRTAYGYTF. The CDR3 DNA reads as TGTGCCAGCCGGACAGCTTATGGCTACACCTTC.

This clonotype was detected only a few times. The chain recombines TRBV5-4 with TRBJ1-2, with D possibly being TRBD1 (6 bases). V was pared by 0 bases and J by 5 bases, with 11 bases between. The CDR3 runs to 14 residues. CDR1 is SGHNT, CDR2 YYREEE, per germline (reference sequence). The CDR3 DNA reads TGTGCCAGCAGCTTGGTGGGGGCGCAATATGGCTACACCTTC. Translated: CASSLVGAQYGYTF.

This clonotype was counted many times. CDR3 DNA: TGTGCCAGCAGCCTTGGACCTGGGGGCAATCAGCCCCAGCATTTT. Protein sequence: CASSLGPGGNQPQHF. The J gene is TRBJ1-5, the V gene TRBV5-6, with no clear D. V dropped 4 bases and J dropped 2 bases, with 13 bases sitting between them. The CDR3 is 15 amino acids. Germline CDR1 SGHDT, CDR2 YYEEEE.

This clonotype was seen only a few times. This chain uses TRBV19 with TRBJ2-1; D perhaps matches TRBD2 (6 bases). The V end lost 3 bases, the J end lost 10 bases, and 13 bases lay between the germline ends. From germline, CDR1 is LNHDA and CDR2 SQIVND (reference sequence). The CDR3 has 13 amino acids. CDR3 loop: CASSMGWRAEQFF. CDR3 DNA: TGTGCCAGTAGTATGGGGTGGAGGGCCGAGCAGTTCTTC.

This clonotype was seen a few times. The rearrangement joins TRBV30 to TRBJ2-2, with 9 bases that match TRBD2. Germline V CDR1 and CDR2: GTSNPN, SVGIG (reference sequence). The J segment lost 1 base and the V segment lost 4 bases, leaving 10 bases of the junction unmatched. The CDR3 is made up of 17 amino acids. This CDR3 is CAWTPSGRPRNTGELFF. CDR3 nucleotides: TGTGCCTGGACTCCAAGCGGGAGGCCCCGGAACACCGGGGAGCTGTTTTTT.

This clonotype was detected many times. J is TRBJ2-7 and V is TRBV12-3 or TRBV12-4, with TRBD1 identical over 9 bases. The CDR3 is 15 residues long. V gave up 5 bases and J gave up 5 bases; unmatched junction bases: 10. CDR3 sequence reads: CASSPTGTGLDEQYF. The CDR3 DNA follows: TGTGCCAGCAGTCCGACCGGGACAGGGCTCGACGAGCAGTACTTC.

This clonotype was picked up many times. The chain has TRBV9 and TRBJ2-2; no clear D gene. The CDR3 is made up of 14 amino acids. Trimming stripped 2 bases from V and 2 bases from J, with 7 bases between. Per germline, CDR1 SGDLS and CDR2 YYNGEE. The CDR3 nucleotides are TGTGCCAGCAGCGTTGGCGGTAACACCGGGGAGCTGTTTTTT. This codes for CASSVGGNTGELFF. Combining the CDR3 with reference TRBV9 and TRBJ2-2 gives the whole variable domain DSGVTQTPKHLITATGQRVTLRCSPRSGDLSVYWYQQSLDQGLQFLIQYYNGEERAKGNILERFSAQQFPDLHSELNLSSLELGDSALYFCASSVGGNTGELFFGEGSRLTVL.

The chain couples TRBV9 to TRBJ2-7; D uncertain. V lost 0 bases to trimming and J lost 4 bases, with 11 bases between them. This CDR3 has 14 amino acids. Germline values: CDR1 SGDLS, CDR2 YYNGEE. CDR3 DNA: TGTGCCAGCAGCGTAGCCCCCTCGGGTTACGAGCAGTACTTC. It encodes CASSVAPSGYEQYF. Complete variable domain (other parts from reference TRBV9 and TRBJ2-7): DSGVTQTPKHLITATGQRVTLRCSPRSGDLSVYWYQQSLDQGLQFLIQYYNGEERAKGNILERFSAQQFPDLHSELNLSSLELGDSALYFCASSVAPSGYEQYFGPGTRLTVT.

This clonotype was seen repeatedly, ten times or more. This sequence joins TRBV5-1 and TRBJ2-7, with TRBD2 matching over 10 bases. Unmatched junction bases numbered 3, after V lost 0 bases and J lost 0 bases. Germline V gene lookup returns CDR1 SGHRS and CDR2 YFSETQ. The CDR3 contains 16 residues. The CDR3 sequence: CASSLELAGSSYEQYF. The CDR3 region has the DNA TGCGCCAGCAGCTTGGAACTAGCGGGAAGCTCCTACGAGCAGTACTTC.

The chain combines TRBV7-6 with TRBJ2-3, with 10 nucleotides matching TRBD2. The CDR3 totals 14 residues. Per the germline V gene, CDR1 is SGHVS and CDR2 is FNYEAQ. With V trimmed by 8 bases and J by 4 bases, 6 bases remained unmatched. The CDR3 here is CASPGTSVADTQYF. As DNA, the CDR3 is TGTGCCAGCCCCGGGACTAGCGTGGCAGATACGCAGTATTTT. The entire variable domain, with the rest obtained from reference TRBV7-6 and TRBJ2-3, is as follows: GAGVSQSPRYKVTKRGQDVALRCDPISGHVSLYWYRQALGQGPEFLTYFNYEAQQDKSGLPNDRFSAERPEGSISTLTIQRTEQRDSAMYRCASPGTSVADTQYFGPGTRLTVL.

The chain employs TRBV29-1 and TRBJ2-1, with 12 bases lining up with TRBD2. V lost 0 bases to trimming and J lost 0 bases; unmatched junction nucleotides: 15. Per the germline V gene, CDR1 is SQVTM and CDR2 is ANQGSEA. The CDR3 has 21 amino acids. CDR3: CSVEDPWGGLAGSRSYNEQFF. The CDR3 DNA reads TGCAGCGTTGAAGATCCGTGGGGCGGACTAGCGGGAAGCCGCTCCTACAATGAGCAGTTCTTC.

This clonotype was counted ten times or more. The genes are TRBV11-3 and TRBJ1-2; D possibly corresponds to TRBD1 (5 bases). This CDR3 region has 16 residues. Germline lookup yields CDR1 SGHNT and CDR2 YENEEA. Trimming left V 5 bases short and J 0 bases short, with 16 bases between. The CDR3 sequence is CASSPEGRAANYGYTF. The CDR3 DNA sequence: TGTGCCAGCAGCCCCGAGGGGCGGGCCGCTAACTATGGCTACACCTTC.

Ten or more counts support this clonotype. The chain uses TRBV11-3 and TRBJ1-1; unclear D gene. V gave up 0 bases and J gave up 0 bases, with 8 bases separating them. CDR1 is SGHNT and CDR2 is YENEEA in the germline V gene. There are 15 residues in the CDR3. The CDR3 DNA reads TGTGCCAGCAGCTTAGATCCAGGCCTGAACACTGAAGCTTTCTTT. Protein: CASSLDPGLNTEAFF.

This clonotype occurred a few times. This sequence joins TRBV13 and TRBJ1-2; TRBD1 agrees at 7 bases. Germline CDR1 is PRHDT and CDR2 is FYEKMQ (reference sequence). This CDR3 comprises 15 residues. V was pared by 3 bases and J by 9 bases, with 13 bases of the junction left unmatched. CDR3 sequence: CASSFTLRQGPSYTF. CDR3 nucleotides: TGTGCCAGCAGCTTTACTTTACGACAGGGCCCTAGCTACACCTTC. Together with reference TRBV13 and TRBJ1-2, the CDR3 gives the full variable domain: AAGVIQSPRHLIKEKRETATLKCYPIPRHDTVYWYQQGPGQDPQFLISFYEKMQSDKGSIPDRFSAQQFSDYHSELNMSSLELGDSALYFCASSFTLRQGPSYTFGSGTRLTVV.

The chain couples TRBV7-2 to TRBJ1-6; tentative D call: TRBD1 (6 bases). V lost 2 bases and J lost 9, with 14 bases in between. The CDR3 extends over 15 amino acids. Germline V gives CDR1 SGHTA, CDR2 FQGNSA. The chain's CDR3 is CASSLQGRPISPLHF. CDR3 sequence (DNA): TGTGCCAGCAGCTTACAGGGGCGACCGATTTCACCCCTCCACTTT.

This clonotype was counted ten times or more. The chain employs TRBV2 and TRBJ2-7, with no clear D. Trimming took off 6 bases at V and 1 base at J, with 10 bases between the two ends. This CDR3 is built from 13 residues. Germline V lookup: CDR1 SNHLY, CDR2 FYNNEI. The CDR3 is CASRDMGSYEQYF. CDR3 nucleotide sequence: TGTGCCAGCAGGGATATGGGTTCCTACGAGCAGTACTTC.

This chain links TRBV7-9 with TRBJ1-5; no definite D call. The CDR3 covers 11 residues. The germline V gene has CDR1 SEHNR and CDR2 FQNEAQ (reference sequence). V lost 2 bases to trimming and J lost 13 bases, with 9 bases between them. CDR3 DNA sequence: TGTGCCAGCAGCTTAAAATATGCGCAGCATTTT. Its protein is CASSLKYAQHF.

The table lists this clonotype with many counts. This sequence joins TRBV27 and TRBJ2-5, with D hard to call. The length of the CDR3 is 14 residues. Germline V lookup: CDR1 MNHEY, CDR2 SMNVEV (reference sequence). V lost 1 base and J 1 base, leaving 7 bases between the germline ends. CDR3 sequence (DNA): TGTGCCAGCAGTTTATGGCGCGGCCAAGAGACCCAGTACTTC. Protein product: CASSLWRGQETQYF.

Many counts were recorded for this clonotype. The chain is built from TRBV7-9 and TRBJ1-1; maybe TRBD1 (6 bases). The V and J ends lost 0 bases and 2 bases respectively, with 19 bases between them. Germline-derived CDR1 and CDR2 are SEHNR and FQNEAQ (reference sequence). This CDR3 region has 18 residues. The CDR3 here is CASSLAGISDRTNTEAFF. CDR3 sequence (DNA): TGTGCCAGCAGCTTAGCCGGGATCTCCGACAGGACCAACACTGAAGCTTTCTTT. Full variable domain (rest looked up from reference TRBV7-9 and TRBJ1-1): DTGVSQNPRHKITKRGQNVTFRCDPISEHNRLYWYRQTLGQGPEFLTYFQNEAQLEKSRLLSDRFSAERPKGSFSTLEIQRTEQGDSAMYLCASSLAGISDRTNTEAFFGQGTRLTVV.

The rearrangement uses TRBV30 and TRBJ2-7, with TRBD2 as a possible D gene (5 bases). The V end lost 2 bases, the J end lost 3 bases, and 11 bases lay between the germline ends. Germline CDR1 and CDR2: GTSNPN and SVGIG (reference sequence). The CDR3 contains 13 residues. CDR3 sequence: CAWSTNSGYEQYF. CDR3 sequence (DNA): TGTGCCTGGAGTACCAACAGCGGCTACGAGCAGTACTTC.